This is a list of T cell receptor beta chains from one sample in a study of identical twins. Using its own MiXCR run on the 5' RACE reads, TCRdb lists one record per CDR3 protein. The sample shows 410,000 or so distinct CDR3 sequences, about 18% of them seen only once. Sequencing was carried out using naive T cells sorted from blood. Receptor source: a man in his forties or fifties in good health. The conserved cysteine and the conserved F or W are not part of the CDR3 here. The order of the fields is J gene, clone size, V gene, CDR3 protein. Expanded clones are given a class, and other clones once, few, many or no size at all.

TRBJ2-7 few TRBV11-1 ASRHRTAPMEQY
TRBJ2-6 many TRBV28 ASSQRDLDLVGANVLT
TRBJ2-7 few TRBV12-3/TRBV12-4 ASSLGGTSGVRSGEQY
TRBJ2-1 NA TRBV7-2 ASSSRGSDSYNEQF
TRBJ1-2 NA TRBV27 ASSLKKLGNIYGYT
TRBJ2-3 many TRBV27 ASRGPRDTQY
TRBJ1-1 NA TRBV7-3 ASSAYYGDTEAF
TRBJ2-3 NA TRBV5-1 ASSLYAGEPTDTQY
TRBJ2-1 NA TRBV10-3 AIRDHSSGIGEF
TRBJ2-3 many TRBV20-1 SAPNAGDRRFPSTDTQY
TRBJ2-2 NA TRBV20-1 SARDQWATGRNTGELF
TRBJ1-6 NA TRBV11-2 ASSPDRPGRSPLH
TRBJ1-2 NA TRBV29-1 SVHMEQSYGYT
TRBJ2-3 many TRBV5-1 ASSLIRGPGDTQY
TRBJ2-3 few TRBV11-2 ASSSRLAGNTDTQY
TRBJ2-1 few TRBV10-3 AIQKGGDEQF
TRBJ2-2 few TRBV7-3 ASSWTSGNTGELF
TRBJ2-7 many TRBV20-1 SASSGLTTGGIEQY
TRBJ2-1 few TRBV24-1 ATSDPLYNEQF
TRBJ2-7 NA TRBV20-1 SARDNYEQY
TRBJ2-2 NA TRBV15 ATSRLAGENTGELF
TRBJ2-6 NA TRBV29-1 SVEGTGANVLT
TRBJ2-5 few TRBV29-1 SGGYQETQY